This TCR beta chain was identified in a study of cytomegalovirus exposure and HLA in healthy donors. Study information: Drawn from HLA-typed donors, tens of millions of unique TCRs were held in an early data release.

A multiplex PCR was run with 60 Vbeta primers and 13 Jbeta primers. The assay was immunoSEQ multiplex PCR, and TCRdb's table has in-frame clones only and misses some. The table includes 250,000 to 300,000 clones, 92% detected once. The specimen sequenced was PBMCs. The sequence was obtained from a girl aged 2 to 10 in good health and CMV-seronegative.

CDR3 DNA sequence: TGTGCCAGCAGCCCCACGGAGCAGGGGAACACTGAAGCTTTCTTT. As protein: CASSPTEQGNTEAFF. This chain uses TRBV7-9 with TRBJ1-1; perhaps TRBD1 as D (5 bases). The CDR3 runs to 15 residues. Germline V gene data show CDR1 as SEHNR and CDR2 as FQNEAQ (reference sequence). V was cut by 5 bases and J by 1 base, with 14 bases left in between.